This T cell receptor (beta chain) comes out of a study of T cells in Graves' hyperthyroidism and ophthalmopathy. Germline V lookup: CDR1 LGHDT, CDR2 YNNKEL (reference sequence). The CDR3 runs to 16 residues. V was shortened by 0 bases and J by 4 bases, with 15 bases between the two germline ends. RNA transcripts gave rise to amplified TCR beta CDR3 regions. First-round RT-PCR of the TCR CDR3 relied on the HTBI primer set. Each CDR3 protein is one row after TCRdb ran MiXCR on the multiplex PCR reads. The sample gives over 300,000 distinct CDR3 sequences, approximately 15% of which show up once; 9.5% to 11% is in the top ten. Those with hyperthyroidism were 18 to 65 years old, newly diagnosed, and ill for under 2 months.

The clonotype was recovered from a woman aged 55-75 years with Graves' hyperthyroidism. The J gene is TRBJ1-2, the V gene TRBV3-1; D is unresolved. The sample comprised blood. CDR3 DNA: TGTGCCAGCAGCCAAGATGAGGCAGCTCCTAGCTATGGCTACACCTTC. This codes for CASSQDEAAPSYGYTF.